The sequence of this T cell receptor beta chain was determined in a study of blood T cell repertoires in COVID-19. Background on the study: The analysed material was cDNA or gDNA that came from T cells, B-cell-depleted T cells, or PBMCs.

The data were produced by immunoSEQ multiplex PCR, yet TCRdb's version contains in-frame clones alone and is incomplete. Found here are approximately 130,000 clones, 70% to 90% of them singletons; the top ten hold less than 2.5%. This clonotype was sampled from a woman between 45 and 65 years old who had recovered from COVID-19. Material for sequencing was PBMCs or T cells enriched from blood (not recorded which).

This chain's CDR3 is CASSQDWIGTEGEQYF. CDR3 bases: TGCGCCAGCAGCCAAGATTGGATCGGGACAGAGGGCGAGCAGTACTTC. The chain recombines TRBV4-3 with TRBJ2-7, with TRBD1 matching 7 bases. Germline V gene data show CDR1 as LGHNA and CDR2 as YSLEER. This CDR3 region has 16 residues. J was trimmed by 6 bases and V by 0 bases; bases with no gene match: 11.